This T cell receptor (beta chain) was identified in a study of CD8+CD57+ T cells in acquired aplastic anemia. As for the study in general: Each DNA sample taken from sorted CD4+ and CD8+ cells came to 2.5 to 4 ug on average. Study conclusions and caveats: Patients showed no significant difference from controls in CD8+ Simpson's diversity.

It was genomic DNA that served as the template for profiling TCR beta VDJ and CDR3. TCRdb reanalysed the reads using MiXCR and keeps one entry per CDR3 protein. The sample includes under 500,000 distinct CDR3 sequences, under 40% of them seen just once. Germline lookup yields CDR1 KGHDR and CDR2 SFDVKD. This CDR3 is built from 13 residues. The V segment lost 7 bases and the J segment 5 bases; nucleotides outside the gene matches: 6. Sequencing was done on patients that had shown CD8+CD57+ cell expansion by flow cytometry. This clonotype was counted many times. Its antigen is unidentified. Sequencing input: sorted CD4+, CD8+, or CD8+CD57+ T cells (not recorded which) from PBMCs. The chain has TRBV24-1 and TRBJ1-1, with 7 bases that match TRBD1. The source is a human donor with aplastic anemia. This chain's CDR3 is CATRRGQTTEAFF. CDR3 nucleotides: TGTGCCACCAGGAGGGGACAGACTACTGAAGCTTTCTTT.